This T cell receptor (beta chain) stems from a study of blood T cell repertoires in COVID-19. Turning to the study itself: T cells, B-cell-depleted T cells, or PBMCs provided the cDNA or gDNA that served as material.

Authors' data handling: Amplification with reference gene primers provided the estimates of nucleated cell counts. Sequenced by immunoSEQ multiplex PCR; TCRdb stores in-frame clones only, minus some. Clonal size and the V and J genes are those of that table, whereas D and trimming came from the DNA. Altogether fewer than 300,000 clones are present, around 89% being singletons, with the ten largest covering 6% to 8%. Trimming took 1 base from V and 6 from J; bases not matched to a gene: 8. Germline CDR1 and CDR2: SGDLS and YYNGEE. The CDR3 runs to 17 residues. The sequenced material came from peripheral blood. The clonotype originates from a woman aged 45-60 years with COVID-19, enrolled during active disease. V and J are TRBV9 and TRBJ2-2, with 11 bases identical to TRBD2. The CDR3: CASSVTSGRYGAGELFF. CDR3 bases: TGTGCCAGCAGCGTAACTAGCGGGAGATATGGAGCCGGGGAGCTGTTTTTT.